Sequencing of this T cell receptor (beta chain) was carried out in a study of shared clonotypes between healthy human individuals. Study overall: With ages of 18 to 49, the donors were two women and three men.

Regarding this clone: What it binds is unknown.

The method was immunoSEQ multiplex PCR; TCRdb's version includes in-frame clones alone and lacks a portion of them. The sample lists 2 million to 3 million clones, 93% occurring once. CD4+ cells yielded CD45RA+ naive and CD45RA-negative memory subsets. Trimming stripped 1 base from V and 0 bases from J, with 11 bases between. Germline V lookup: CDR1 KGHSH, CDR2 LQKENI. CDR3 size: 16 residues. Findings and limits, study-wide: Clonotype sharing across a few donors was observed for around 4.8% of naive CD4 clonotypes. Sequencing of the sorted subsets was shown by rarefaction to be incomplete despite large depth.

Sequences were obtained from naive CD4+ T cells from PBMCs. Subset: CD45RA+ positively selected. This chain links TRBV18 with TRBJ2-3, with D maybe TRBD1 (6 bases). This clonotype was obtained from a man between 18 and 35 years old in good health. Some clones in this sample may be carry-over from other donors' samples. The CDR3 spells CASSPRTAQSTDTQYF. The CDR3 coding sequence is TGTGCCAGCTCACCACGGACAGCTCAAAGCACAGATACGCAGTATTTT.